The present TCR beta chain was sequenced within a study of glioma-infiltrating T cells. Whole-study results and caveats: Gliomas, especially low-grade, showed above-expected tissue-blood divergence; non-neoplastic patients showed below.

J gave up 3 bases and V 5 bases, and 6 bases lay outside the gene matches. Germline V CDR1 and CDR2: SGHTA, FQGNSA. CDR3 length equals 14 residues. With respect to this clonotype: Its antigen is unidentified.

Using RNA template, CDR3s of TCR alpha and beta were amplified with iRepertoire arm-PCR. TCRdb ran MiXCR on the multiplex PCR reads and lists one entry per CDR3 protein. The table lists more than 90,000 distinct CDR3 sequences, approximately 42% of them singletons. The TCR comes from a human donor with low-grade glioma or glioblastoma, undergoing nonglioma brain surgery, or in good health (not recorded which). The chain carries TRBV7-2 and TRBJ2-7; TRBD2 matches 8 bases. The sequencing sample was made of glioma tissue, nonneoplastic brain tissue, or PBMCs (not recorded which). CDR3 nucleotides: TGTGCCAGCAGCCCGCTGAGCGGGGGCTACGAGCAGTACTTC. This translates into CASSPLSGGYEQYF.